The 13 T cell receptor beta chains below come from one sample, sequenced in a study of cytomegalovirus exposure and HLA in healthy donors. In the PCR, 60 Vbeta and 13 Jbeta primers were used. TCRdb's copy holds only in-frame clones and misses some; the assay was immunoSEQ multiplex PCR. The sample has 55,000 or so clones. Sequencing was done on a sample of PBMCs. The receptors originated from a woman aged 45-65 years in good health and CMV-seropositive.

This chain uses TRBV13 with TRBJ2-7; 7 positions match TRBD1. The CDR3 contains 12 residues. Losses at the gene ends were 5 bases for V and 4 bases for J; bases not matched to a gene: 2. From germline, CDR1 is PRHDT and CDR2 FYEKMQ (reference sequence). CDR3 region: CASSPDRYEQYF. The DNA for the CDR3 is TGTGCCAGCAGCCCGGACAGGTACGAGCAGTACTTC.

This chain connects TRBV6-5 to TRBJ1-1, with a possible D match to TRBD1 (6 bases). The CDR3 runs to 14 residues. Trimming stripped 0 bases from V and 7 bases from J, with 12 bases between. Germline V CDR1 and CDR2: MNHEY, SVGAGI. DNA of the CDR3: TGTGCCAGCAGTTACTCCGGCAGGGGTAATGAAGCTTTCTTT. Translation gives CASSYSGRGNEAFF.

The CDR3 sequence: CALAAEANVLTF. The DNA for the CDR3 is TGTGCCTTAGCAGCGGAGGCCAACGTCCTGACTTTC. This chain links TRBV11-2 with TRBJ2-6; a weak D match, TRBD2 (5 bases). Germline lookup yields CDR1 SGHAT and CDR2 FQNNGV. With 11 bases removed from V and 6 bases from J, the gap between germline ends came to 11 bases. CDR3 length: 12 residues.

The chain has TRBV18 and TRBJ2-7; a possible D gene is TRBD2 (6 bases). Trimming pared 1 base from V and 2 bases from J, leaving 9 bases between. There are 14 residues in the CDR3. Germline V gives CDR1 KGHSH, CDR2 LQKENI. Written as DNA, the CDR3 is TGTGCCAGCTCACCACGGGAGGCCACCTACGAGCAGTACTTC. It codes for CASSPREATYEQYF.

The rearrangement joins TRBV15 to TRBJ2-1; 11 bases are a match to TRBD2. The V gene's germline CDR1 is LNHNV and CDR2 YYDKDF (reference sequence). The CDR3 has 15 amino acids. V dropped 4 bases and J dropped 4; count of bases not matched to a gene: 3. This CDR3 reads CATSKTSGTYNEQFF. The CDR3 coding sequence is TGTGCCACCAGCAAGACTAGCGGGACATACAATGAGCAGTTCTTC.

The chain recombines TRBV11-2 with TRBJ2-5; 14 bases align to TRBD2. V shed 3 bases and J 5 bases; nucleotides not matched to a gene: 5. Germline values: CDR1 SGHAT, CDR2 FQNNGV. CDR3 length: 16 amino acids. CDR3 region: CASSFRLAGGRETQYF. As DNA, the CDR3 is TGTGCCAGCAGCTTTCGACTAGCGGGAGGGAGGGAGACCCAGTACTTC.

This rearrangement joins TRBV2 to TRBJ2-7; the match to TRBD1 covers 11 bases. V shed 9 bases, J shed 3 bases, and the junction held 4 bases outside the gene matches. Per germline, CDR1 SNHLY and CDR2 FYNNEI. The CDR3 consists of 13 residues. The CDR3 DNA sequence: TGTGCCAGATCGGGACAGGGGGGCTACGAGCAGTACTTC. Translated, it gives CARSGQGGYEQYF.

The J gene is TRBJ1-5, the V gene TRBV19; possibly TRBD1 for D (5 bases). The CDR3 sequence is 14 residues long. V was cut by 5 bases and J by 4 bases, with 12 bases left in between. CDR1 is LNHDA and CDR2 is SQIVND in the germline V gene (reference sequence). CDR3 sequence reads: CASSLRDSNQPQHF. As DNA, the CDR3 is TGTGCCAGTAGTCTCCGGGACTCGAATCAGCCCCAGCATTTT. Full variable domain (outside the CDR3, taken from reference TRBV19 and TRBJ1-5): DGGITQSPKYLFRKEGQNVTLSCEQNLNHDAMYWYRQDPGQGLRLIYYSQIVNDFQKGDIAEGYSVSREKKESFPLTVTSAQKNPTAFYLCASSLRDSNQPQHFGDGTRLSIL.

The chain combines TRBV5-1 with TRBJ1-1, with D perhaps TRBD1 (5 bases). V was pared by 4 bases and J by 8 bases, with 9 bases between. This CDR3 has 11 residues. CDR1 and CDR2 from the germline V gene are SGHRS and YFSETQ. The CDR3 region is CASSDTGEAFF. The CDR3 DNA reads as TGCGCCAGCAGCGATACAGGAGAAGCTTTCTTT.

This rearrangement joins TRBV9 to TRBJ2-6; D gene ambiguous. This CDR3 has 16 residues. The germline CDR1 and CDR2 sequences are SGDLS and YYNGEE. V lost 2 bases and J lost 3, with 12 bases in between. CDR3 amino acids: CASSVLGQLGANVLTF. CDR3 DNA sequence: TGTGCCAGCAGCGTTCTGGGCCAACTTGGGGCCAACGTCCTGACTTTC.

The chain joins TRBV6-5 to TRBJ2-1; 7 bases align to TRBD1. This CDR3 contains 13 residues. The germline V gene encodes CDR1 MNHEY and CDR2 SVGAGI. V shed 0 bases and J 9 bases; nucleotides not matched to a gene: 2. CDR3 in amino acids: CASSYSRGLEQFF. The CDR3 DNA reads as TGTGCCAGCAGTTACTCGAGGGGGCTTGAGCAGTTCTTC.

The chain joins TRBV5-1 to TRBJ1-1; 9 bases fit TRBD1. In germline, CDR1 is SGHRS, CDR2 YFSETQ. The CDR3 runs 15 residues. J lost 2 bases, V lost 1 base, and 3 bases had no gene match. Here the CDR3 reads CASSLTTGGNTEAFF. The CDR3 bases are TGCGCCAGCAGCTTGACGACAGGGGGTAACACTGAAGCTTTCTTT.

CDR3 sequence: CASSPQREALLGADTQYF. DNA for the CDR3: TGCGCCAGCAGCCCGCAGCGGGAGGCTTTATTAGGGGCAGATACGCAGTATTTT. The J gene is TRBJ2-3, the V gene TRBV10-2, with 9 bases fitting TRBD2. This CDR3 has 18 amino acids. CDR1 and CDR2 (germline): WSHSY, SAAADI. J gave up 4 bases and V 6 bases, and 17 bases lay outside the gene matches.